The 15 T cell receptor beta chains below were found in one sample sequenced in a study of blood T cell repertoires in COVID-19. Clones were sequenced by immunoSEQ multiplex PCR, and TCRdb holds only the in-frame ones, with some missing. The sample lists some 150,000 clones, just over 85% occurring once. The sequenced material came from peripheral blood. These receptors were obtained from a man between 65 and 85 years old with acute or convalescent COVID-19.

The CDR3 loop reads CASRGTGGFPNYGYTF. The CDR3 DNA is TGTGCCAGCAGGGGGACAGGCGGTTTCCCTAACTATGGCTACACCTTC. The J gene is TRBJ1-2, the V gene TRBV7-8; 8 bases are a match to TRBD1. CDR1 is SGHVS and CDR2 is FQNEAQ in the germline V gene. Trimming took 6 bases from V and 0 from J; bases not matched to a gene: 9. The CDR3 has 16 residues.

This clone was seen once. The rearrangement joins TRBV19 to TRBJ1-2; a possible D gene is TRBD1 (6 bases). Trimming pared 7 bases from V and 0 bases from J, leaving 9 bases between. Germline loops: CDR1 LNHDA, CDR2 SQIVND (reference sequence). The CDR3 has 13 amino acids. CDR3 sequence reads: CASKNRANYGYTF. CDR3 DNA sequence: TGTGCCAGTAAGAACAGGGCTAACTATGGCTACACCTTC.

This clone was counted a single time. The chain uses TRBV27 and TRBJ1-2; no firm D call. Germline V CDR1 and CDR2: MNHEY, SMNVEV (reference sequence). This CDR3 is built from 15 residues. The germline V and J ends were trimmed by 6 bases and 1 base, with 15 bases remaining between them. CDR3 coding DNA: TGTGCCAGCAGCAGGACCCGGGGAGGTAACTATGGCTACACCTTC. It is translated as CASSRTRGGNYGYTF.

In this sample, this clone turned up a few times. The chain combines TRBV27 with TRBJ1-4; D not certain. Trimming left V 6 bases short and J 4 bases short, with 3 bases between. From germline, CDR1 is MNHEY and CDR2 SMNVEV (reference sequence). This CDR3 contains 11 residues. CDR3 nucleotides: TGTGCCAGCAGCCATAATGAAAAACTGTTTTTT. Protein sequence: CASSHNEKLFF.

The chain is built from TRBV10-3 and TRBJ1-1, with 7 nucleotides matching TRBD1. In germline, CDR1 is ENHRY, CDR2 SYGVKD. The J segment lost 0 bases and the V segment lost 7 bases, leaving 2 bases of the junction unmatched. This CDR3 region has 13 residues. The CDR3 reads CAIKGTVNTEAFF. The CDR3, as DNA: TGTGCCATCAAAGGGACAGTGAACACTGAAGCTTTCTTT.

The chain has TRBV7-2 and TRBJ1-2; 9 bases are shared with TRBD1. The CDR3 is 14 residues long. Germline lookup yields CDR1 SGHTA and CDR2 FQGNSA. V lost 5 bases and J lost 3; bases outside the gene matches: 4. The chain's CDR3 is CASSQGTGYYGYTF. DNA for the CDR3: TGTGCCAGCAGCCAGGGGACAGGGTACTATGGCTACACCTTC.

V gene TRBV29-1 combines with J gene TRBJ2-4; 10 nucleotides match TRBD2. With V trimmed by 7 bases and J by 0 bases, 15 bases remained unmatched. Germline CDR1 reads SQVTM; CDR2 reads ANQGSEA. CDR3 length: 18 residues. CDR3 protein: CSASREAGGPGAKNIQYF. As DNA, the CDR3 is TGCAGCGCCTCTAGGGAAGCGGGAGGGCCGGGAGCCAAAAACATTCAGTACTTC.

This chain joins TRBV6-5 and TRBJ2-2, with unresolved D. V was pared by 4 bases and J by 1 base, with 7 bases between. Germline CDR1 is MNHEY and CDR2 is SVGAGI. This CDR3 contains 14 residues. CDR3 amino acids: CASSFRQNTGELFF. DNA of the CDR3: TGTGCCAGCAGTTTTCGACAGAACACCGGGGAGCTGTTTTTT.

The chain carries TRBV5-4 and TRBJ2-7; D perhaps matches TRBD2 (6 bases). This CDR3 spans 14 amino acids. Trimming removed 0 bases from V and 5 bases from J, with 12 bases in between. Germline V CDR1 and CDR2: SGHNT, YYREEE (reference sequence). The CDR3 nucleotides read TGTGCCAGCAGCTTGGGAGGGAGGCCGGACGAGCAGTACTTC. The encoded protein is CASSLGGRPDEQYF.

V and J are TRBV11-2 and TRBJ2-5, with 9 bases lining up with TRBD2. In germline, CDR1 is SGHAT, CDR2 FQNNGV. Trimming at V came to 1 base and at J to 2 bases, leaving 5 bases not matched to a gene. This CDR3 comprises 16 residues. This CDR3 reads CASSLGLREGQETQYF. The CDR3, as DNA: TGTGCCAGCAGCTTAGGCTTGCGGGAGGGTCAAGAGACCCAGTACTTC. Using reference TRBV11-2 and TRBJ2-5 for the parts outside the CDR3, the full variable domain is EAGVAQSPRYKIIEKRQSVAFWCNPISGHATLYWYQQILGQGPKLLIQFQNNGVVDDSQLPKDRFSAERLKGVDSTLKIQPAKLEDSAVYLCASSLGLREGQETQYFGPGTRLLVL.

The J gene is TRBJ1-2, the V gene TRBV28; D uncertain. This CDR3 is 15 amino acids long. Germline lookup yields CDR1 MDHEN and CDR2 SYDVKM. Trimming took 7 bases from V and 11 from J, leaving 26 bases between them. CDR3 protein: CASTPPGARWGEYTF. DNA for the CDR3: TGTGCCAGCACCCCGCCCGGCGCAAGGTGGGGAGAATACACCTTC.

The rearrangement links TRBV5-1 to TRBJ2-6; D possibly corresponds to TRBD1 (6 bases). Germline assignment: CDR1 SGHRS and CDR2 YFSETQ. The CDR3 is 16 amino acids. V was shortened by 2 bases and J by 4 bases, with 13 bases between the two germline ends. This CDR3 is CASSFWAGAGANVLTF. In DNA form, the CDR3 reads TGCGCCAGCAGCTTTTGGGCAGGGGCCGGGGCCAACGTCCTGACTTTC.

This clone has just a few counts. The chain joins TRBV5-6 to TRBJ2-2, with D perhaps TRBD2 (5 bases). The germline V and J ends were trimmed by 4 bases and 0 bases, with 13 bases remaining between them. The CDR3 runs to 16 residues. Germline V gene sequence: CDR1 SGHDT, CDR2 YYEEEE. Here the CDR3 reads CASSPLGRANTGELFF. The CDR3 bases are TGTGCCAGCAGCCCCCTCGGGCGGGCGAACACCGGGGAGCTGTTTTTT.

This clone was counted once. The chain couples TRBV11-1 to TRBJ2-1, with D tentatively TRBD2 (5 bases). Germline assignment: CDR1 SGHAT and CDR2 FQDESV (reference sequence). V was clipped by 5 bases and J by 5 bases, with 13 bases between them. The CDR3 totals 14 residues. CDR3 in amino acids: CASSSDSADNEQFF. The CDR3 nucleotides are TGTGCCAGCAGCAGTGACTCAGCGGACAATGAGCAGTTCTTC.

The chain links TRBV5-1 to TRBJ2-2, with a possible D match to TRBD1 (6 bases). Germline lookup yields CDR1 SGHRS and CDR2 YFSETQ. V was trimmed by 2 bases and J by 4 bases, leaving 9 bases between them. The CDR3 covers 14 residues. The CDR3, as DNA: TGCGCCAGCAGCTTTACAGGGACCACCGGGGAGCTGTTTTTT. This translates into CASSFTGTTGELFF.